The T cell receptor beta chain under discussion was sequenced for a study of shared clonotypes between healthy human individuals. Clones were sequenced by immunoSEQ multiplex PCR, and TCRdb holds only the in-frame ones, with some missing. The sample gives about 2.2 million clones, 93% of which show up once; approximately 1.7% is in the top ten. V gave up 11 bases and J gave up 12 bases, with 11 bases separating them. The CDR3 is 8 amino acids. Per germline, CDR1 SEHNR and CDR2 FQNEAQ (reference sequence). A few counts support this clone. It was CD45RO-negative cells, positively selected for CCR7, that made up naive CD8 cells, with terminally differentiated effector memory CD45RA+ cells excluded. Participating donors were healthy, HIV-negative adults free of recent acute infections or vaccinations.

This TCR was sampled from a man aged 18 to 29 in good health. Some clones in this sample may be carry-over from other donors' samples. Sequencing used naive CD8+ T cells from PBMCs. The chain has TRBV7-9 and TRBJ2-7, with a possible D match to TRBD2 (6 bases). CDR3 nucleotide sequence: TGTGCCGCGGGGTTTGGGTACTTC. Its translation is CAAGFGYF.